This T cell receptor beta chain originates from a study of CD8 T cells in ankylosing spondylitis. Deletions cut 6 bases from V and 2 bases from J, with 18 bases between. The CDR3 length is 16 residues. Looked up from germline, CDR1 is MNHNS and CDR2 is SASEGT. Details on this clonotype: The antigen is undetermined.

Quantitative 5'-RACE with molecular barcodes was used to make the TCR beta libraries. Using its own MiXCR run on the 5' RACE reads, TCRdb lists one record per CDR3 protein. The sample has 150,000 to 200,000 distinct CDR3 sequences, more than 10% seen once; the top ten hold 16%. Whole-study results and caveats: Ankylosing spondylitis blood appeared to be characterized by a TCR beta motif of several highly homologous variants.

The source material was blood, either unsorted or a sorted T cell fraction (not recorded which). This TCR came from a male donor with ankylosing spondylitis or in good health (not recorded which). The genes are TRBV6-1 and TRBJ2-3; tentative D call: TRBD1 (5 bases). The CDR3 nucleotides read TGTGCCAGCAGGGGTTTGGGGCCATACTACACAGATACGCAGTATTTT. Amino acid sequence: CASRGLGPYYTDTQYF.